These T cell receptor beta chains were read from a single sample in a study of regulatory T cells in long-lasting Graves disease. TCRdb ran MiXCR on the multiplex PCR reads and lists one entry per CDR3 protein. The table lists approximately 440,000 distinct CDR3 sequences, less than 25% of them singletons. The sequences come from peripheral blood mononuclear cells (PBMCs), collected when the disease was refractory, from a patient treated with antithyroid drugs. The receptors originated from a female donor with Graves disease. Each CDR3 is given with its conserved first and last residue. The order of the fields is J gene, V gene, CDR3 length, CDR3 protein.

TRBJ1-4	TRBV30	13	CAWSERVNEKLFF
TRBJ1-1	TRBV2	14	CASSSGTVNTEAFF
TRBJ1-2	TRBV6-1	13	CASRRTGQDGYTF
TRBJ2-6	TRBV5-4	17	CASSPSNGLSGANVLTF
TRBJ1-2	TRBV28	16	CASSLGGTGGGYGYTF
TRBJ1-4	TRBV19	15	CATSGQGAWNEKLFF
TRBJ2-5	TRBV9	17	CASSPSDSPTLGETQYF
TRBJ1-1	TRBV7-2	17	CASSLTTGGKGNTEALF
TRBJ1-5	TRBV7-2	13	CASSARARGPQHF
TRBJ2-2	TRBV28	15	CASSFYGVNTGELFF
TRBJ1-1	TRBV6-2/TRBV6-3	14	CASTYLIGNTEAFF
TRBJ2-7	TRBV10-3	13	CAISEGQVYEQYF
TRBJ1-5	TRBV6-1	14	CASSELQGGQPQHF
TRBJ2-7	TRBV12-3/TRBV12-4	14	CASSILAGGFEQYF
TRBJ1-1	TRBV10-3	11	CAISETGWAFF
TRBJ1-1	TRBV4-1	16	CASSQENRETNTEAFF
TRBJ1-5	TRBV24-1	14	CATSVAASNQPQHF
TRBJ2-2	TRBV5-1	15	CASSLREGLGGELFF
TRBJ2-2	TRBV19	14	CASSISGFTGELFF
TRBJ1-2	TRBV7-8	14	CASSLKGENYGYTF
TRBJ1-3	TRBV7-8	12	CASSLLGDTIYF
.	TRBV5-1	15	CASRLYAAGTDTQHF
TRBJ2-4	TRBV6-2/TRBV6-3	18	CASSYMVEGTIAKNIQYF
TRBJ2-6	TRBV6-1	20	CASSRNFTGLSLSGANVLTF
TRBJ1-5	TRBV12-3/TRBV12-4	15	CASTLLPSSGQPQHF
TRBJ1-2	TRBV5-1	13	CASSADGNYGYTF
TRBJ1-1	TRBV5-1	13	CASSLAQSQAAFF
TRBJ1-2	TRBV12-3/TRBV12-4	16	CASSPVRDRGAYGYTF
TRBJ2-5	TRBV20-1	13	CSTPPSGEETQYF
TRBJ2-7	TRBV20-1	14	CSAAGYRGRNEQYF
TRBJ2-7	TRBV5-1	16	CASSLVDSAFSYEQYF
TRBJ2-7	TRBV27	14	CASSISPGYYEQYF
TRBJ2-1	TRBV6-5	16	CASSYLPASGANEQFF
TRBJ1-2	TRBV30	12	CAWASGVPGYTF
TRBJ2-7	TRBV6-2/TRBV6-3	15	CASARIGTSEYEQYF
TRBJ2-5	TRBV7-9	14	CASSWRGAEETQYF
TRBJ2-5	TRBV18	13	CASSPPYGETQYF
TRBJ1-2	TRBV10-3	13	CAISEEINYGYTF
TRBJ1-1	TRBV30	12	CAWSDRRTEAFF
TRBJ1-2	TRBV7-2	15	CASSLSRSQLYGYTF
TRBJ1-3	TRBV19	17	CASRKGQRGLSGNTIYF
TRBJ2-2	TRBV9	14	CASSVRLVGGELFF
TRBJ1-2	TRBV27	13	CASSLSVGHGYTF
TRBJ2-7	TRBV6-5	16	CASSYALLSSSYEQYF
TRBJ1-5	TRBV20-1	15	CSARVVQGLNQPQHF